This T cell receptor (beta chain) was observed in a study of Ad26.COV2.S vaccination and SARS-CoV-2 variants. Findings and caveats of the study: Compared with placebo recipients, vaccine recipients had higher spike-specific TCR breadth. Spike-specific CD8+ and CD4+ T cell responses reportedly showed substantial breadth after vaccination.

Assay used: immunoSEQ multiplex PCR; TCRdb lists only in-frame clones, some missing. Among about 140,000 clones listed, around 86% were seen once. This clone showed up just once. Its antigen remains unidentified. Trimming left V 4 bases short and J 7 bases short, with 15 bases between. Germline CDR1 and CDR2: SGHRS and YFSETQ. CDR3 length: 13 amino acids. The TCR sequence derives from a human donor who had recovered from COVID-19. J is TRBJ2-7 and V is TRBV5-1; a weak D match, TRBD1 (6 bases). The sequencing here drew on peripheral blood, taken after recovery from COVID-19. Here the CDR3 DNA reads TGCGCCAGCAGCGCCTTGGGGGCGCCGGAGCAGTACTTC. Translation gives CASSALGAPEQYF.